The 27 T cell receptor beta chains below all came from one sample that was sequenced in a study of Graves' ophthalmopathy and Graves' hyperthyroidism. Amplified TCR beta CDR3 regions were obtained using RNA transcripts as template. HTBI-primed first-round RT-PCR preceded second-round multiplex PCR. TCRdb reprocessed the multiplex PCR reads with MiXCR, giving one entry per CDR3 protein. The data show hundreds of thousands of distinct CDR3 sequences, around a fifth seen once. Input material: peripheral blood. These receptors all come from a woman aged 50 to 60 with Graves' ophthalmopathy.

The chain has TRBV5-1 and TRBJ2-7, with D maybe TRBD1 (5 bases). In germline, CDR1 is SGHRS, CDR2 YFSETQ. Deletions cut 0 bases from V and 6 bases from J, with 16 bases between. The CDR3 sequence is 15 residues long. The CDR3 region has the DNA TGCGCCAGCAGCTTGGCCTTTAGTGGGGCTGCCGAGCAGTACTTC. It is translated as CASSLAFSGAAEQYF.

At least ten counts were recorded for this clonotype. This rearrangement joins TRBV2 to TRBJ2-7; tentatively, D is TRBD1 (5 bases). Germline-derived CDR1 and CDR2 are SNHLY and FYNNEI. The CDR3 has 14 residues. The V end was cut by 7 bases, the J end by 0 bases, with 13 bases between. CDR3 region: CASKEDDSSYEQYF. In DNA, the CDR3 is TGTGCCAGCAAAGAAGACGACAGCTCCTACGAGCAGTACTTC. The full variable domain, its missing parts supplied by reference TRBV2 and TRBJ2-7, is EPEVTQTPSHQVTQMGQEVILRCVPISNHLYFYWYRQILGQKVEFLVSFYNNEISEKSEIFDDQFSVERPDGSNFTLKIRSTKLEDSAMYFCASKEDDSSYEQYFGPGTRLTVT.

This clonotype was seen many times. The chain has TRBV5-1 and TRBJ2-7; tentative D call: TRBD1 (5 bases). V dropped 2 bases and J dropped 3 bases, with 9 bases sitting between them. The V gene's germline CDR1 is SGHRS and CDR2 YFSETQ. CDR3 length: 13 residues. The CDR3 DNA follows: TGCGCCAGCAGCTTCCGCCAGGGCTACGAGCAGTACTTC. It codes for CASSFRQGYEQYF.

This chain connects TRBV25-1 to TRBJ1-2; D is perhaps TRBD1 (6 bases). The germline V gene encodes CDR1 MGHDK and CDR2 SYGVNS. V was clipped by 4 bases and J by 4 bases, with 13 bases between them. This CDR3 contains 14 residues. CDR3 residues: CASSVTGLGYGYTF. CDR3 DNA: TGTGCCAGCAGTGTTACAGGGCTTGGCTATGGCTACACCTTC.

The table lists this clonotype with a few counts. The V gene is TRBV20-1, the J gene TRBJ1-2; a weak D match, TRBD1 (5 bases). Deletions cut 3 bases from V and 2 bases from J, with 7 bases between. Germline CDR1 and CDR2: DFQATT and SNEGSKA (reference sequence). This CDR3 has 12 residues. The CDR3 reads CSASRQNYGYTF. The CDR3 DNA follows: TGCAGTGCTAGCCGACAGAACTATGGCTACACCTTC.

The chain carries TRBV12-3 or TRBV12-4 and TRBJ2-7; 9 nucleotides agree with TRBD1. After removal of 3 bases from V and 4 bases from J, the junction contained 4 bases not matched to a gene. CDR3 length: 14 residues. Here the CDR3 DNA reads TGTGCCAGCAGTTTGGACAGGGGAGAATACGAGCAGTACTTC. This sequence encodes CASSLDRGEYEQYF.

The genes are TRBV6-1 and TRBJ2-7, with unresolved D. CDR1 is MNHNS, CDR2 SASEGT, per germline. This CDR3 has 16 amino acids. V lost 1 base and J 3 bases, leaving 16 bases between the germline ends. The CDR3 DNA is TGTGCCAGCAGTGAAGAAGGCAGCTTCGTAGGCTACGAGCAGTACTTC. Residues: CASSEEGSFVGYEQYF.

This clonotype has a count of ten or more. The chain has TRBV7-2 and TRBJ2-7; no clear D gene. Per germline, CDR1 SGHTA and CDR2 FQGNSA. The CDR3 loop spans 13 amino acids. V was trimmed by 5 bases and J by 7 bases, leaving 15 bases between them. CDR3 in amino acids: CASSRPTLWEQYF. CDR3 in DNA: TGTGCCAGCAGCCGACCGACCCTTTGGGAGCAGTACTTC. Combining the CDR3 with reference TRBV7-2 and TRBJ2-7 gives the whole variable domain GAGVSQSPSNKVTEKGKDVELRCDPISGHTALYWYRQSLGQGLEFLIYFQGNSAPDKSGLPSDRFSAERTGGSVSTLTIQRTQQEDSAVYLCASSRPTLWEQYFGPGTRLTVT.

The chain uses TRBV28 and TRBJ1-6, with 10 nucleotides matching TRBD1. Trimming cost V 6 bases and J 5 bases; bases outside gene matches: 4. The germline V gene encodes CDR1 MDHEN and CDR2 SYDVKM. The CDR3 has 15 residues. CDR3 nucleotide sequence: TGTGCCAGCAGACCTGGACAGGGGGATAATTCACCCCTCCACTTT. Translating gives CASRPGQGDNSPLHF.

The chain's CDR3 is CSANTGTRNLYEQYF. CDR3 bases: TGCAGTGCCAATACCGGGACTAGAAATTTGTACGAGCAGTACTTC. The V call is TRBV20-1, the J call TRBJ2-7; 8 bases are shared with TRBD2. Germline-derived CDR1 and CDR2 are DFQATT and SNEGSKA (reference sequence). Trimming took 6 bases from V and 4 from J; bases not matched to a gene: 14. The CDR3 sequence is 15 residues long.

This chain links TRBV12-3 or TRBV12-4 with TRBJ2-7; D not certain. This CDR3 has 13 residues. V dropped 5 bases and J dropped 1 base, with 9 bases sitting between them. The CDR3 DNA reads TGTGCCAGCAGTAAGTCAGTATCCTACGAGCAGTACTTC. The encoded protein is CASSKSVSYEQYF.

The chain employs TRBV11-2 and TRBJ2-7, with 7 nucleotides matching TRBD2. Germline trimming cut 5 bases from V and 1 base from J; bases unmatched to any gene: 8. Germline V gene data show CDR1 as SGHAT and CDR2 as FQNNGV. This CDR3 spans 15 amino acids. This chain's CDR3 is CASSIGGGPSYEQYF. CDR3 in DNA: TGTGCCAGCAGCATTGGGGGGGGTCCATCCTACGAGCAGTACTTC.

This clonotype occurred many times. The chain recombines TRBV5-1 with TRBJ2-5; TRBD1 matches 10 bases. Germline CDR1 and CDR2: SGHRS and YFSETQ. The CDR3 length is 15 residues. J lost 5 bases, V lost 2 bases, and 6 bases had no gene match. The CDR3 DNA reads TGCGCCAGCAGCTTCGGGACAGGGGAGGTGGAGACCCAGTACTTC. This codes for CASSFGTGEVETQYF.

This clonotype appeared many times. The genes are TRBV24-1 and TRBJ2-5; D perhaps matches TRBD1 (7 bases). V was clipped by 0 bases and J by 1 base, with 14 bases between them. CDR1 is KGHDR and CDR2 is SFDVKD in the germline V gene. This CDR3 spans 17 amino acids. The CDR3 coding sequence is TGTGCCACCAGTGATTTGCCGACAGGGACTCTCCAAGAGACCCAGTACTTC. Protein sequence: CATSDLPTGTLQETQYF.

J is TRBJ2-2 and V is TRBV5-1; D call uncertain. This CDR3 has 12 residues. Germline V gene lookup returns CDR1 SGHRS and CDR2 YFSETQ. V lost 7 bases and J 11 bases, leaving 15 bases between the germline ends. The CDR3 reads CASRDGRGELFF. CDR3 DNA: TGCGCCAGCCGAGATGGGCGCGGAGAGCTGTTTTTT.

The sample holds many counts of this clonotype. This chain joins TRBV2 and TRBJ1-6, with 8 nucleotides matching TRBD1. Germline assignment: CDR1 SNHLY and CDR2 FYNNEI. Trimming at V came to 7 bases and at J to 4 bases, leaving 12 bases not matched to a gene. The CDR3 loop spans 17 amino acids. CDR3 protein: CASTETGVLAYNSPLHF. In DNA form, the CDR3 reads TGTGCCAGCACTGAGACAGGGGTCCTCGCGTATAATTCACCCCTCCACTTT.

This clonotype was observed a few times. This chain joins TRBV25-1 and TRBJ1-1, with D possibly TRBD1 on 6 matching bases. CDR3 length: 13 amino acids. Per the germline V gene, CDR1 is MGHDK and CDR2 is SYGVNS. V lost 9 bases and J 3 bases, leaving 14 bases between the germline ends. This CDR3 reads CARQGWTDTEAFF. The CDR3 DNA reads as TGTGCCAGGCAGGGGTGGACGGACACTGAAGCTTTCTTT.

A word on this clonotype: A much larger clone lies one base from this, so it may be a read error. The gene calls are TRBV27 and TRBJ1-1, with D perhaps TRBD1 (5 bases). The V end lost 6 bases, the J end lost 0 bases, and 11 bases lay between the germline ends. This CDR3 region has 14 residues. Germline V gene sequence: CDR1 MNHEY, CDR2 SMNVEV (reference sequence). Here the CDR3 reads CASRRGLLNTEAFF. CDR3 nucleotides: TGTGCCAGCAGAAGGGGACTACTGAACACTGAAGCTTTCTTT.

At least ten counts were recorded for this clonotype. The chain links TRBV6-1 to TRBJ2-2; 9 bases agree with TRBD2. The CDR3 totals 18 residues. Trimming cost V 1 base and J 0 bases; bases outside gene matches: 6. Per the germline V gene, CDR1 is MNHNS and CDR2 is SASEGT. In DNA, the CDR3 is TGTGCCAGCAGTGAAGGAGGCGGGGGGGTTGCGAACACCGGGGAGCTGTTTTTT. Amino acid sequence: CASSEGGGGVANTGELFF.

This clonotype was recorded many times. The chain employs TRBV5-1 and TRBJ1-1; D unresolved. CDR1 is SGHRS and CDR2 is YFSETQ in the germline V gene. The CDR3 spans 14 residues. V was shortened by 0 bases and J by 5 bases, with 11 bases between the two germline ends. The CDR3 DNA follows: TGCGCCAGCAGCTTGGGAGGTGATCTGACTGAAGCTTTCTTT. Residues: CASSLGGDLTEAFF.

This clonotype has a count of ten or more. DNA of the CDR3: TGCAGTGCTAGAGTAGCCCGGAGCGGGAGGGCCGGGGAGACCCAGTACTTC. This gives the protein CSARVARSGRAGETQYF. The chain joins TRBV20-1 to TRBJ2-5; 10 bases fit TRBD2. This CDR3 has 17 residues. V dropped 1 base and J dropped 5; count of bases not matched to a gene: 13. CDR1 is DFQATT and CDR2 is SNEGSKA in the germline V gene (reference sequence).

This clonotype has a handful of counts. The genes are TRBV6-1 and TRBJ1-1, with 8 bases identical to TRBD1. The CDR3 length is 15 residues. With V trimmed by 3 bases and J by 1 base, 4 bases remained unmatched. CDR1 and CDR2 from the germline V gene are MNHNS and SASEGT. CDR3 in amino acids: CASSDLDRGNTEAFF. Here the CDR3 DNA reads TGTGCCAGCAGTGATCTTGACAGGGGGAACACTGAAGCTTTCTTT.

Ten or more counts support this clonotype. This chain uses TRBV24-1 with TRBJ1-1; tentative D call: TRBD1 (6 bases). Germline CDR1 KGHDR, CDR2 SFDVKD. Between the trimmed V and J ends, which lost 5 bases and 5 bases, there was a span of 11 bases. This CDR3 spans 13 amino acids. The CDR3, as DNA: TGTGCCACCAGTGGAGGGGGGGGAACTGAAGCTTTCTTT. Amino acids: CATSGGGGTEAFF.

CDR3 sequence reads: CASSMTGGAGEAFF. The CDR3 coding sequence is TGCGCCAGCAGCATGACAGGGGGCGCGGGTGAAGCTTTCTTT. The chain combines TRBV5-1 with TRBJ1-1, with 10 bases identical to TRBD1. J was trimmed by 7 bases and V by 4 bases; bases with no gene match: 7. Germline CDR1 reads SGHRS; CDR2 reads YFSETQ. This CDR3 is built from 14 residues.

This clonotype was recorded many times. The chain links TRBV11-2 to TRBJ2-2, with D hard to call. Germline V gene sequence: CDR1 SGHAT, CDR2 FQNNGV. The CDR3 contains 13 residues. Trimming cost V 2 bases and J 5 bases, with 6 bases left between them. The CDR3 nucleotides are TGTGCCAGCAGCTTAATCGGGACCGGGGAGCTGTTTTTT. This sequence encodes CASSLIGTGELFF.

This clonotype was seen a few times. V gene TRBV12-3 or TRBV12-4 combines with J gene TRBJ2-7, with 7 bases that match TRBD1. V dropped 8 bases and J dropped 3; count of bases not matched to a gene: 19. The CDR3 consists of 17 residues. CDR3 protein: CASGFPQPGTDIYEQYF. The CDR3 region has the DNA TGTGCCAGCGGGTTCCCACAGCCCGGGACAGATATCTACGAGCAGTACTTC.

The CDR3 coding sequence is TGCAGTGCCCCGGGGGCTAGCGGTACCTACGAGCAGTACTTC. Residues: CSAPGASGTYEQYF. The chain recombines TRBV20-1 with TRBJ2-7; D may be TRBD2 (7 bases). V lost 6 bases and J 2 bases, leaving 17 bases between the germline ends. This CDR3 is 14 amino acids long. Germline CDR1 is DFQATT and CDR2 is SNEGSKA (reference sequence).